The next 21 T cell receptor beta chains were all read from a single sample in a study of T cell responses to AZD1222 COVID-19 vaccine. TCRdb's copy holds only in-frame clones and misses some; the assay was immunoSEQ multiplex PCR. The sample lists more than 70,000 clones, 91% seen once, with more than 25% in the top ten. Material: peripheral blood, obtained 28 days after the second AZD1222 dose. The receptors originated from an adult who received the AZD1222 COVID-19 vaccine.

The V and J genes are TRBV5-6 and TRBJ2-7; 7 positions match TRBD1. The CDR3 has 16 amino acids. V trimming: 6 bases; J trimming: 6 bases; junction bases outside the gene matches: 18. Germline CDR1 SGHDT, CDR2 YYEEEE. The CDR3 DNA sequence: TGTGCCAGCACCACTCGCCCTTACAGGGGATTTAGCGAGCAGTACTTC. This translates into CASTTRPYRGFSEQYF.

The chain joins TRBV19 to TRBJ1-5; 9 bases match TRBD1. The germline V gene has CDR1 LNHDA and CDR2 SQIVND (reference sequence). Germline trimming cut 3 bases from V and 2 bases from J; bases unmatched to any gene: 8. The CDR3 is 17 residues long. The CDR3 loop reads CASSMGDRDEGNQPQHF. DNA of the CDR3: TGTGCCAGTAGTATGGGGGACAGGGATGAAGGCAATCAGCCCCAGCATTTT.

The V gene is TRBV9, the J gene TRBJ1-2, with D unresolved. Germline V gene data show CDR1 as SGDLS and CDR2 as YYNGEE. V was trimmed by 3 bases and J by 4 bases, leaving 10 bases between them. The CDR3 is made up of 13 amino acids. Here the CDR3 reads CASSGAQSYGYTF. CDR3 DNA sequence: TGTGCCAGCAGCGGCGCGCAGAGCTATGGCTACACCTTC.

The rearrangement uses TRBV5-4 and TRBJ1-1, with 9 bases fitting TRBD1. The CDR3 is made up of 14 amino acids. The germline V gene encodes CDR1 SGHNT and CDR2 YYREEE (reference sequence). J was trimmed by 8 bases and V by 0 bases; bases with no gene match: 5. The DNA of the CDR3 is TGTGCCAGCAGCTTGGGGACAGGGGCCTTGGAAGCTTTCTTT. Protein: CASSLGTGALEAFF.

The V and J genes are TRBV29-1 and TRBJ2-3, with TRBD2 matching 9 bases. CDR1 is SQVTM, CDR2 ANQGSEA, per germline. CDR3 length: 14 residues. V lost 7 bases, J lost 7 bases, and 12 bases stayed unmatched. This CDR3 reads CSARPGLADYTQYF. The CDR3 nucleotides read TGCAGCGCGCGACCGGGACTAGCAGACTATACGCAGTATTTT.

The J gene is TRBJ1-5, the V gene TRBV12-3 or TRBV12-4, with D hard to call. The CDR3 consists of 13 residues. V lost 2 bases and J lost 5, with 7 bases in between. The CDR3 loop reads CASSLTRHQPQHF. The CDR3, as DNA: TGTGCCAGCAGTTTAACCCGTCATCAGCCCCAGCATTTT.

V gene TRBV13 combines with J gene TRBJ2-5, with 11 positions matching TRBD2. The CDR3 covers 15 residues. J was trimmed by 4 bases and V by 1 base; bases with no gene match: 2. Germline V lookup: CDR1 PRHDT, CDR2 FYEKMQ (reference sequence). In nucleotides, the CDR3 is TGTGCCAGCAGCTTAGATAGCGGGAGGGGAGAGACCCAGTACTTC. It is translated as CASSLDSGRGETQYF.

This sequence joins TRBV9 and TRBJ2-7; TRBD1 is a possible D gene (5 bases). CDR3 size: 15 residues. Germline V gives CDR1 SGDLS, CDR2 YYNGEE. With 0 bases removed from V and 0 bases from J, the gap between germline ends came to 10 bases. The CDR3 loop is CASSVGGESSYEQYF. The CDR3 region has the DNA TGTGCCAGCAGCGTAGGGGGCGAAAGCTCCTACGAGCAGTACTTC.

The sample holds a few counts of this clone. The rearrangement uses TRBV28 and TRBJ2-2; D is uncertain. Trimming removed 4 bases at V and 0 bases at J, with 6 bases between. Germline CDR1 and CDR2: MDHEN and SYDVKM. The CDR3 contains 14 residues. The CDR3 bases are TGTGCCAGCAGTTCGGCAGCGAACACCGGGGAGCTGTTTTTT. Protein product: CASSSAANTGELFF.

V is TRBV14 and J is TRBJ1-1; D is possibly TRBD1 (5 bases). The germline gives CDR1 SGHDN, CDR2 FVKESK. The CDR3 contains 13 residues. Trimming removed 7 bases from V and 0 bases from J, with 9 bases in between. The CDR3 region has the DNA TGTGCCAGCACTGCAGGGATGAACACTGAAGCTTTCTTT. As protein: CASTAGMNTEAFF.

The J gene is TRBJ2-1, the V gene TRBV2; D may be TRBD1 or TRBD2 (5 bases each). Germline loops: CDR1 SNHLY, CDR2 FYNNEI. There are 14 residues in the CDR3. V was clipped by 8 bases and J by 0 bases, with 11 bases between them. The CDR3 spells CASGAGSSYNEQFF. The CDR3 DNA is TGTGCCAGCGGGGCAGGGAGCTCCTACAATGAGCAGTTCTTC.

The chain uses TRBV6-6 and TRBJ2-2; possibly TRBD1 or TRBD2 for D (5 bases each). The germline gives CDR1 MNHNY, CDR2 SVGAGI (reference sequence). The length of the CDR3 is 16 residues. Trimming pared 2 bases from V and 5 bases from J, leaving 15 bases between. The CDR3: CASSYLGAIGTGELFF. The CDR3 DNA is TGTGCCAGCAGTTACCTCGGGGCCATAGGGACCGGGGAGCTGTTTTTT.

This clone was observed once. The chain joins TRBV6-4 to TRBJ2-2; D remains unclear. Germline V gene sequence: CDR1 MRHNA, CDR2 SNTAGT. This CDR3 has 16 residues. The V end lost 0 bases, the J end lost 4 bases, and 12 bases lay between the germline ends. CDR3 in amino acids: CASSDSSVKGTGELFF. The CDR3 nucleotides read TGTGCCAGCAGTGACTCGTCGGTTAAGGGCACCGGGGAGCTGTTTTTT.

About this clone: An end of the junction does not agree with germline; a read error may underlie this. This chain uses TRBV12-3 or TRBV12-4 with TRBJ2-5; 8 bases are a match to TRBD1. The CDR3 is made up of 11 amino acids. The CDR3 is CASSLRQGLHF. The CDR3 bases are TGTGCCAGCAGTTTGAGACAGGGGCTGCACTTC.

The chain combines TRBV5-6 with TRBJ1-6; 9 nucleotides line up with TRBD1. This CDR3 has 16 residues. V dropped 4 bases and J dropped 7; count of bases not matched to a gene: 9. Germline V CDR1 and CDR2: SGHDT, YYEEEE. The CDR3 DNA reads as TGTGCCAGCAGCATATCCGGGACAGGGTGGAATTCACCCCTCCACTTT. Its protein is CASSISGTGWNSPLHF.

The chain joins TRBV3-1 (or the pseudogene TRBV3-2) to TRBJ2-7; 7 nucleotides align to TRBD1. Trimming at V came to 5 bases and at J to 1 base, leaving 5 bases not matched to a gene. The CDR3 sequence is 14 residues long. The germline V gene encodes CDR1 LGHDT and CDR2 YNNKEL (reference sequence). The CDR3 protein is CASSAGTESYEQYF. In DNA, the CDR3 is TGTGCCAGCAGCGCCGGGACAGAATCCTACGAGCAGTACTTC.

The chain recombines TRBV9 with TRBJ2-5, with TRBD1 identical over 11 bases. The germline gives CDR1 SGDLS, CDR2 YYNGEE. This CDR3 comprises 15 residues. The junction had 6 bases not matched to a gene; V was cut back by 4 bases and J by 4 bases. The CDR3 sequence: CASSPGTGGSETQYF. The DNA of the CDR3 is TGTGCCAGCAGCCCCGGGACAGGGGGATCAGAGACCCAGTACTTC. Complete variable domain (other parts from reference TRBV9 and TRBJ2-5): DSGVTQTPKHLITATGQRVTLRCSPRSGDLSVYWYQQSLDQGLQFLIQYYNGEERAKGNILERFSAQQFPDLHSELNLSSLELGDSALYFCASSPGTGGSETQYFGPGTRLLVL.

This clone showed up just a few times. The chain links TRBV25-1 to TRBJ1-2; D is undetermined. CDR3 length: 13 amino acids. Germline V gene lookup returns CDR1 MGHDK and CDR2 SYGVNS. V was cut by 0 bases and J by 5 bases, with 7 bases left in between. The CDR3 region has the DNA TGTGCCAGCAGTGAATATGGGAGTTATGGCTACACCTTC. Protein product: CASSEYGSYGYTF.

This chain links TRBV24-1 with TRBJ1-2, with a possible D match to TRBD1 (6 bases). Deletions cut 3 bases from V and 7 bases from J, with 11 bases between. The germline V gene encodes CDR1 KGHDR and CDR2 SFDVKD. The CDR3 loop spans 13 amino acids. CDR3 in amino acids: CATSDTGSGGYTF. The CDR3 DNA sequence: TGTGCCACCAGTGATACAGGGTCGGGTGGCTACACCTTC.

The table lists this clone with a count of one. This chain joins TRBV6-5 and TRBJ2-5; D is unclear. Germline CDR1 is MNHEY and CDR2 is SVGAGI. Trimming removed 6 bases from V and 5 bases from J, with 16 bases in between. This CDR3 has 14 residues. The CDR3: CASRLHFSMETQYF. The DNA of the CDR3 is TGTGCCAGCAGGCTGCATTTCAGTATGGAGACCCAGTACTTC.

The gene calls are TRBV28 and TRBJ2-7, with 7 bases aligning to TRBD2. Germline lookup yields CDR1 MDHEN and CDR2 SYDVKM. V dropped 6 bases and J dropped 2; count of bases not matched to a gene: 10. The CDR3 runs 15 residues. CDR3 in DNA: TGTGCCAGCAGCCGCCAGTGGGCGGGGGCCTACGAGCAGTACTTC. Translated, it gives CASSRQWAGAYEQYF.